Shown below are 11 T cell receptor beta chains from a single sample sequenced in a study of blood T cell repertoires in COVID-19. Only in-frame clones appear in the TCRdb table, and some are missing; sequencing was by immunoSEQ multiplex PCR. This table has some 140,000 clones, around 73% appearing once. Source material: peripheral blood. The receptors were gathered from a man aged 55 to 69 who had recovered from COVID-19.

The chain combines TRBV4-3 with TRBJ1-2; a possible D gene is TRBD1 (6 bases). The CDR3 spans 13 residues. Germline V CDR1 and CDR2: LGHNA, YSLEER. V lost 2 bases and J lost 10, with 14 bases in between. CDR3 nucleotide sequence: TGCGCCAGCAGCCAATCCCGGGACACTCACTACACCTTC. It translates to CASSQSRDTHYTF.

The CDR3 bases are TGTGCCAGCAGCCCCCGGGACAGGGTTGGTTTCACATATGGCTACACCTTC. Encoded protein: CASSPRDRVGFTYGYTF. The chain recombines TRBV3-1 (or the pseudogene TRBV3-2) with TRBJ1-2; 9 bases align to TRBD1. The CDR3 is 17 amino acids. Germline V CDR1 and CDR2: LGHDT, YNNKEL (reference sequence). V dropped 4 bases and J dropped 5; count of bases not matched to a gene: 14.

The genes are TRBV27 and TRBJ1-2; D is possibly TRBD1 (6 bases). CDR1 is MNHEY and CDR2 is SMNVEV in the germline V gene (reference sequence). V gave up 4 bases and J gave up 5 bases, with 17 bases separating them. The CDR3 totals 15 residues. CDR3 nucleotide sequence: TGTGCCAGCAGTTGGGGCGGCGGGGGCGCATATGGCTACACCTTC. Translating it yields CASSWGGGGAYGYTF.

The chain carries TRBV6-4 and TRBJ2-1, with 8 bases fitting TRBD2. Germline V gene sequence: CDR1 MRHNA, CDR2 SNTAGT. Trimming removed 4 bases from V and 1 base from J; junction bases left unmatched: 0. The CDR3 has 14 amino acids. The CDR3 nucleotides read TGTGCCAGCAGTGCTAGCGGGTCCTACAATGAGCAGTTCTTC. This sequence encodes CASSASGSYNEQFF.

The CDR3 protein is CASRRTGRINYGYTF. The CDR3 bases are TGTGCCAGCAGGCGGACAGGTCGAATCAACTATGGCTACACCTTC. The chain couples TRBV6-5 to TRBJ1-2; 7 bases are shared with TRBD1. Trimming at V came to 6 bases and at J to 2 bases, leaving 9 bases not matched to a gene. Germline CDR1 and CDR2: MNHEY and SVGAGI. This CDR3 region has 15 residues.

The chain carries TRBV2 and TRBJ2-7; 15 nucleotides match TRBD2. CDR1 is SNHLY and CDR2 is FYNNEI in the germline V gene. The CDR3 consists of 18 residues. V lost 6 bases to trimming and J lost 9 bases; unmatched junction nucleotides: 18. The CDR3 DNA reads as TGTGCCAGCAGCCGAGGACTAGCGGGGGGGTCCCCCTATAATGTGCAGTACTTC. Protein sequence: CASSRGLAGGSPYNVQYF.

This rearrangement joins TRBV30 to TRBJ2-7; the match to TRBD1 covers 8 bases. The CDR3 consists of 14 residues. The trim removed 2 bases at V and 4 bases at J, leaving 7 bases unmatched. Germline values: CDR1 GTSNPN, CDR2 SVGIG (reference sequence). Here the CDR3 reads CAWSSGTGPYEQYF. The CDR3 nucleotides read TGTGCCTGGAGTTCCGGGACAGGACCTTACGAGCAGTACTTC.

This CDR3 is CASSGTLNTEAFF. The CDR3 region has the DNA TGTGCCAGTAGTGGGACTTTGAACACTGAAGCTTTCTTT. The genes are TRBV19 and TRBJ1-1; a weak D match, TRBD1 (5 bases). CDR3 length: 13 amino acids. Trimming shortened V by 5 bases and J by 0 bases, and 7 bases separated the two germline ends. Germline V gene lookup returns CDR1 LNHDA and CDR2 SQIVND (reference sequence).

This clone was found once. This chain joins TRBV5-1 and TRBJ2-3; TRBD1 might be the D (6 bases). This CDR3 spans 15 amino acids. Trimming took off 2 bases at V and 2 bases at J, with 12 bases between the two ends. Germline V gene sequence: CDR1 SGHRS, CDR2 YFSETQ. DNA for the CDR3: TGCGCCAGCAGCTTCGGACAGACTTACACAGATACGCAGTATTTT. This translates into CASSFGQTYTDTQYF.

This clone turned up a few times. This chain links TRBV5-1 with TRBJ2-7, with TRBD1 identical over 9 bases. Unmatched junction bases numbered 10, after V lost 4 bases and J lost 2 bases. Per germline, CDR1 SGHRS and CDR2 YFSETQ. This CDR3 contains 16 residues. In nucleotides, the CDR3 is TGCGCCAGCAGCCTCCGCCGGGACAGGGTGACCTACGAGCAGTACTTC. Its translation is CASSLRRDRVTYEQYF.

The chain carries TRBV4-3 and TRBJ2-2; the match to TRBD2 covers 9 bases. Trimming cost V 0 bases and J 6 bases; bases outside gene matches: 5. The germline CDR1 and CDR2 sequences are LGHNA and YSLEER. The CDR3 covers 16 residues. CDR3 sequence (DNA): TGCGCCAGCAGCCAAGAGTTGGGACTAGCAGCCGGGGAGCTGTTTTTT. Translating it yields CASSQELGLAAGELFF.